The clone carrying this T cell receptor beta chain has a single count. What it recognizes is unknown. Method: immunoSEQ multiplex PCR; TCRdb's copy keeps in-frame clones and lacks some. The sample contains about 22,000 clones, around 66% of which appear only once. Before the COVID-19 pandemic, during about 2011-2019, CD4+ T cells were taken from unexposed donors. Isolation of CD4+ T cells took place after nine to ten days in culture. Testing used SARS-CoV-2 S/N and four cold-coronavirus spikes on unexposed-donor CD4+ T cells, cells permitting. The data stem from a study of CD4 T cells in relation to SARS-CoV-2 and coronaviruses. Across the study: ViraFEST: approximately 10-day antigen culture of PBMCs, then TCR beta CDR3 sequencing. Controls used an HIV-1 Nef peptide pool or no peptide.

Trimming took 0 bases from V and 3 from J, leaving 9 bases between them. The germline V gene has CDR1 SGHKS and CDR2 YYEKEE (reference sequence). This CDR3 region has 14 residues. Sequenced: CD4+ T cells from PBMCs, cultured in vitro. The clonotype comes from a human donor in good health. The V and J genes are TRBV5-5 and TRBJ1-2; D may be TRBD1 (6 bases). The CDR3 bases are TGTGCCAGCAGCTTGGTGACAGGCGACTATGGCTACACCTTC. Protein: CASSLVTGDYGYTF.